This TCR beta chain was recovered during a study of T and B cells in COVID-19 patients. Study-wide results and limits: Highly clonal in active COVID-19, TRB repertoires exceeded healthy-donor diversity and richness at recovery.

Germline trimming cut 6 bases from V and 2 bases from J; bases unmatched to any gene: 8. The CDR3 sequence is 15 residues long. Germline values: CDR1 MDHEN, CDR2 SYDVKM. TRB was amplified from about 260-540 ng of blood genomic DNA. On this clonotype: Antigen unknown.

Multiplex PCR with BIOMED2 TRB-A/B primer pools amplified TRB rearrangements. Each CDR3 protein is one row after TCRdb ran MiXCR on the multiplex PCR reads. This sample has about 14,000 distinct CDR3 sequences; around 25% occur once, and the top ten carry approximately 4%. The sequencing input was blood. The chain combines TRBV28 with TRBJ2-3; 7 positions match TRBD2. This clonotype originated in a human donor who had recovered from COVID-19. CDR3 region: CASSLREGATDTQYF. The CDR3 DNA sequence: TGTGCCAGCAGCCTTAGGGAGGGCGCCACAGATACGCAGTATTTT.